Each of the 32 T cell receptor beta chains below was sequenced from the same sample in a study of radiation and T cells in renal cell carcinoma. The method was immunoSEQ multiplex PCR; TCRdb's version includes in-frame clones alone and lacks a portion of them. Here the sample spans more than 150,000 clones, approximately 86% being singletons. Time point defined: blood 2 weeks post-SBRT. Treatment reported: 15 Gy SBRT to primary tumor, nephrectomy 4 weeks later. Sequencing was performed on blood, taken from a patient whose treatment included radiotherapy and nephrectomy. The receptor set was obtained from a woman between 50 and 59 years old with renal cell carcinoma.

The V call is TRBV10-3, the J call TRBJ2-3, with D perhaps matching TRBD2 (6 bases). The ends were cut back, 7 bases at V and 0 bases at J, with 14 bases in the middle. Germline V lookup: CDR1 ENHRY, CDR2 SYGVKD. The CDR3 extends over 15 amino acids. CDR3 bases: TGTGCCATCAAGGACGGGGGACGTAGCACAGATACGCAGTATTTT. It is translated as CAIKDGGRSTDTQYF.

This chain joins TRBV6-8 and TRBJ2-7; D is possibly TRBD1 (5 bases). Germline values: CDR1 MNHGY, CDR2 SAAAGT. Trimming took 6 bases from V and 7 from J, leaving 22 bases between them. The CDR3 contains 15 residues. CDR3 coding DNA: TGTGCCAGCAGAGTGCTCAGGGCGAAACGAGGAGAGCAGTACTTC. This translates into CASRVLRAKRGEQYF.

This rearrangement joins TRBV5-4 to TRBJ1-2; D is undetermined. CDR1 and CDR2 from the germline V gene are SGHNT and YYREEE (reference sequence). V was cut by 2 bases and J by 2 bases, with 13 bases left in between. The CDR3 runs 15 residues. CDR3 sequence reads: CASSFFYGRNYGYTF. The CDR3 DNA follows: TGTGCCAGCAGCTTTTTTTATGGGAGGAACTATGGCTACACCTTC.

This clone appeared a single time. This chain connects TRBV6-6 to TRBJ1-1; 9 bases fit TRBD1. Trimming took 4 bases from V and 5 from J; bases not matched to a gene: 11. Germline V gives CDR1 MNHNY, CDR2 SVGAGI (reference sequence). The CDR3 extends over 16 amino acids. The CDR3 DNA sequence: TGTGCCAGCAGTTCCCCGGACAGGGGCCGGGAAACTGAAGCTTTCTTT. The encoded protein is CASSSPDRGRETEAFF.

The gene calls are TRBV4-1 and TRBJ2-5; D ambiguous. The germline V gene encodes CDR1 MGHRA and CDR2 YSYEKL. The CDR3 extends over 15 amino acids. V was trimmed by 2 bases and J by 5 bases, leaving 15 bases between them. CDR3 coding DNA: TGCGCCAGCAGCCAATTGACGTTGGCGGTCGAGACCCAGTACTTC. This gives the protein CASSQLTLAVETQYF.

The chain is built from TRBV5-1 and TRBJ2-7; D is perhaps TRBD2 (5 bases). The CDR3 sequence is 14 residues long. Germline V gives CDR1 SGHRS, CDR2 YFSETQ. With 2 bases removed from V and 0 bases from J, the gap between germline ends came to 9 bases. The chain's CDR3 is CASSFRGSSYEQYF. DNA of the CDR3: TGCGCCAGCAGCTTTCGAGGGAGCTCCTACGAGCAGTACTTC.

The rearrangement joins TRBV18 to TRBJ1-2, with a weak D call TRBD1 (5 bases). Looked up from germline, CDR1 is KGHSH and CDR2 is LQKENI. Between the trimmed V and J ends, which lost 6 bases and 3 bases, there was a span of 11 bases. CDR3 length: 13 amino acids. The CDR3 loop is CASSPGLDYGYTF. The CDR3 nucleotides are TGTGCCAGCTCTCCGGGACTTGACTATGGCTACACCTTC.

V is TRBV18 and J is TRBJ2-7; TRBD1 matches 10 bases. CDR3 length equals 14 residues. Germline CDR1 is KGHSH and CDR2 is LQKENI. The V and J ends lost 5 bases and 5 bases, in that order; junction bases with no gene match: 6. The CDR3 DNA reads TGTGCCAGCTCAGCCGGGACAGGGGTCGACGAGCAGTACTTC. Its protein is CASSAGTGVDEQYF.

V usage is TRBV18 and J usage is TRBJ1-2; D might be TRBD1 (5 bases). V was pared by 2 bases and J by 8 bases, with 21 bases between. Germline assignment: CDR1 KGHSH and CDR2 LQKENI. CDR3 length: 16 residues. CDR3 residues: CASSPGAIVGAGGYTF. DNA of the CDR3: TGTGCCAGCTCACCAGGAGCGATCGTAGGGGCCGGAGGCTACACCTTC. The whole variable domain, remainder taken from reference TRBV18 and TRBJ1-2, is NAGVMQNPRHLVRRRGQEARLRCSPMKGHSHVYWYRQLPEEGLKFMVYLQKENIIDESGMPKERFSAEFPKEGPSILRIQQVVRGDSAAYFCASSPGAIVGAGGYTFGSGTRLTVV.

The chain uses TRBV6-1 and TRBJ2-2; D is ambiguous. Germline values: CDR1 MNHNS, CDR2 SASEGT. V was pared by 3 bases and J by 8 bases, with 7 bases between. This CDR3 comprises 12 residues. The CDR3 protein is CASSETVGELFF. The CDR3 DNA is TGTGCCAGCAGTGAGACCGTAGGGGAGCTGTTTTTT.

The gene calls are TRBV18 and TRBJ1-1; D is possibly TRBD1 (5 bases). Germline loops: CDR1 KGHSH, CDR2 LQKENI. Trimming removed 3 bases from V and 3 bases from J, with 14 bases in between. The CDR3 length is 15 residues. DNA of the CDR3: TGTGCCAGCTCACCGGTGGGGGATGGGGACACTGAAGCTTTCTTT. Translation gives CASSPVGDGDTEAFF. Combining the CDR3 with reference TRBV18 and TRBJ1-1 gives the whole variable domain NAGVMQNPRHLVRRRGQEARLRCSPMKGHSHVYWYRQLPEEGLKFMVYLQKENIIDESGMPKERFSAEFPKEGPSILRIQQVVRGDSAAYFCASSPVGDGDTEAFFGQGTRLTVV.

In its sample, this clone was seen once. The CDR3 DNA reads TGTGCCAGCAGTTACCTCATTGGGGGAACCTATGGCTACACCTTC. This encodes CASSYLIGGTYGYTF. The rearrangement links TRBV6-5 to TRBJ1-2; perhaps TRBD1 as D (5 bases). Germline V gives CDR1 MNHEY, CDR2 SVGAGI. This CDR3 is 15 amino acids long. Between the trimmed V and J ends, which lost 2 bases and 4 bases, there was a span of 14 bases.

The genes are TRBV7-8 and TRBJ1-1; a possible D gene is TRBD1 (6 bases). This CDR3 contains 15 residues. V was clipped by 6 bases and J by 0 bases, with 14 bases between them. Germline V gene sequence: CDR1 SGHVS, CDR2 FQNEAQ. The CDR3 loop is CASRNRQGLNTEAFF. The DNA of the CDR3 is TGTGCCAGCAGAAACCGGCAGGGGTTGAACACTGAAGCTTTCTTT.

The chain carries TRBV5-1 and TRBJ2-7; D is ambiguous. Trimming removed 0 bases from V and 4 bases from J, with 14 bases in between. The germline V gene encodes CDR1 SGHRS and CDR2 YFSETQ. The CDR3 extends over 15 amino acids. The CDR3 sequence is CASSLDSRSTYEQYF. The CDR3 DNA is TGCGCCAGCAGCTTGGATAGTAGGTCTACGTACGAGCAGTACTTC.

The J gene is TRBJ2-5, the V gene TRBV7-6, with TRBD1 identical over 8 bases. Germline-derived CDR1 and CDR2 are SGHVS and FNYEAQ. J gave up 1 base and V 5 bases, and 6 bases lay outside the gene matches. The CDR3 totals 15 residues. Here the CDR3 reads CASSTGQGRQETQYF. As DNA, the CDR3 is TGTGCCAGCAGCACCGGACAGGGCCGCCAAGAGACCCAGTACTTC.

The chain uses TRBV11-2 and TRBJ2-6, with D unclear. Per germline, CDR1 SGHAT and CDR2 FQNNGV. Deletions cut 8 bases from V and 0 bases from J, with 11 bases between. The CDR3 runs to 15 residues. The CDR3 nucleotides are TGTGCCAGCTTGGGCGCCTACTCTGGGGCCAACGTCCTGACTTTC. Translated: CASLGAYSGANVLTF.

The rearrangement links TRBV5-5 to TRBJ2-5, with 9 bases fitting TRBD1. The CDR3 loop spans 16 amino acids. Per the germline V gene, CDR1 is SGHKS and CDR2 is YYEKEE (reference sequence). V was pared by 4 bases and J by 5 bases, with 12 bases of the junction left unmatched. For the CDR3, the DNA is TGTGCCAGCAGCCCAGCGGGACAGGGTTTTAGGGAGACCCAGTACTTC. Its translation: CASSPAGQGFRETQYF.

This clone turned up a few times. The rearrangement uses TRBV18 and TRBJ2-2; 7 positions match TRBD1. V shed 0 bases and J 3 bases; nucleotides not matched to a gene: 7. Germline assignment: CDR1 KGHSH and CDR2 LQKENI. This CDR3 has 17 residues. This CDR3 reads CASSPPVTGTYTGELFF. As DNA, the CDR3 is TGTGCCAGCTCACCACCTGTGACAGGGACGTACACCGGGGAGCTGTTTTTT.

This chain joins TRBV7-9 and TRBJ2-7; 8 bases agree with TRBD1. Trimming took 5 bases from V and 5 from J; bases not matched to a gene: 8. Per the germline V gene, CDR1 is SEHNR and CDR2 is FQNEAQ (reference sequence). The CDR3 covers 14 residues. This chain's CDR3 is CASSRSGTGNEQYF. CDR3 nucleotide sequence: TGTGCCAGCAGCAGATCCGGGACAGGCAACGAGCAGTACTTC.

This clone is a singleton in its sample. V and J are TRBV18 and TRBJ2-5; D not resolved. The CDR3 contains 12 residues. Germline-derived CDR1 and CDR2 are KGHSH and LQKENI. V lost 6 bases and J 5 bases, leaving 10 bases between the germline ends. CDR3 loop: CASSYTGETQYF. The CDR3 bases are TGTGCCAGCTCGTATACTGGGGAGACCCAGTACTTC.

This clone has a handful of counts. The chain combines TRBV15 with TRBJ1-1, with a tentative D call TRBD1 (6 bases). Looked up from germline, CDR1 is LNHNV and CDR2 is YYDKDF (reference sequence). The CDR3 has 15 residues. Trimming removed 1 base at V and 3 bases at J, with 12 bases between. CDR3 sequence reads: CATSRGRAGDTEAFF. In nucleotides, the CDR3 is TGTGCCACCAGCAGAGGACGGGCAGGGGACACTGAAGCTTTCTTT.

The chain uses TRBV10-2 and TRBJ2-7; a weak D match, TRBD1 (6 bases). V gave up 10 bases and J gave up 2 bases, with 15 bases separating them. This CDR3 spans 13 amino acids. Germline V gene data show CDR1 as WSHSY and CDR2 as SAAADI. In DNA, the CDR3 is TGCGCCATTTCAGCACAGGGACCCTACGAGCAGTACTTC. Translating gives CAISAQGPYEQYF.

This chain joins TRBV4-1 and TRBJ1-2; 12 nucleotides agree with TRBD1. The germline V gene encodes CDR1 MGHRA and CDR2 YSYEKL. The CDR3 is made up of 15 amino acids. Losses at the gene ends were 2 bases for V and 8 bases for J; bases not matched to a gene: 6. CDR3 residues: CASSQPGQGARGYTF. The CDR3 DNA follows: TGCGCCAGCAGCCAACCGGGACAGGGGGCTCGAGGCTACACCTTC.

The chain is built from TRBV29-1 and TRBJ1-2; 8 bases match TRBD1. Germline loops: CDR1 SQVTM, CDR2 ANQGSEA. There are 15 residues in the CDR3. V was pared by 3 bases and J by 4 bases, with 10 bases of the junction left unmatched. The CDR3 DNA reads as TGCAGCGTTGATTTTTCCTGGACAGGGACCTATGGCTACACCTTC. It codes for CSVDFSWTGTYGYTF.

The CDR3 bases are TGTGCCAGCAGTTACTCTGGAACTACTAACTATGGCTACACCTTC. The encoded protein is CASSYSGTTNYGYTF. The chain uses TRBV6-5 and TRBJ1-2; no firm D call. Germline V gene data show CDR1 as MNHEY and CDR2 as SVGAGI. Trimming removed 0 bases at V and 0 bases at J, with 8 bases between. The CDR3 is 15 residues long.

The rearrangement links TRBV5-1 to TRBJ2-7, with D possibly matching TRBD2 (6 bases). This CDR3 contains 14 residues. From germline, CDR1 is SGHRS and CDR2 YFSETQ. Trimming stripped 0 bases from V and 13 bases from J, with 20 bases between. The CDR3 nucleotides are TGCGCCAGCAGCTTGGCAGGGAACTACCGAGCGGGTTACTTC. This sequence encodes CASSLAGNYRAGYF. Full variable domain (outside the CDR3, taken from reference TRBV5-1 and TRBJ2-7): KAGVTQTPRYLIKTRGQQVTLSCSPISGHRSVSWYQQTPGQGLQFLFEYFSETQRNKGNFPGRFSGRQFSNSRSEMNVSTLELGDSALYLCASSLAGNYRAGYFGPGTRLTVT.

This chain links TRBV6-6 with TRBJ2-1, with D perhaps TRBD1 or TRBD2 (5 bases each). Trimming pared 10 bases from V and 4 bases from J, leaving 17 bases between. Looked up from germline, CDR1 is MNHNY and CDR2 is SVGAGI (reference sequence). The CDR3 has 14 residues. The CDR3 DNA reads TGTGCCACCCTGGGTATCGGGGCTTACAATGAGCAGTTCTTC. This codes for CATLGIGAYNEQFF.

This chain connects TRBV30 to TRBJ1-6; D gene uncertain. Germline V gives CDR1 GTSNPN, CDR2 SVGIG (reference sequence). The CDR3 is 13 residues long. V was clipped by 7 bases and J by 2 bases, with 9 bases between them. This chain's CDR3 is CAFQVAYNSPLHF. In DNA, the CDR3 is TGTGCCTTCCAAGTCGCCTATAATTCACCCCTCCACTTT.

CDR3 sequence reads: CASSYSWDPGLFF. The DNA for the CDR3 is TGTGCCAGCAGTTACTCCTGGGACCCAGGGCTGTTTTTT. V is TRBV6-6 and J is TRBJ2-2; D is possibly TRBD1 or TRBD2 (5 bases each). V gave up 0 bases and J gave up 13 bases, with 12 bases separating them. There are 13 residues in the CDR3. The germline V gene encodes CDR1 MNHNY and CDR2 SVGAGI (reference sequence).

This chain uses TRBV6-1 with TRBJ2-2; perhaps TRBD2 as D (5 bases). This CDR3 is built from 14 residues. The V gene lost 9 bases and the J gene lost 6 bases, with 17 bases spanning the gap. Germline loops: CDR1 MNHNS, CDR2 SASEGT. DNA of the CDR3: TGTGCCAGTCGGGGATTACGGGCGGCCGGGGAGCTGTTTTTT. This gives the protein CASRGLRAAGELFF.

As concerns this clone: In the same sample, other DNA sequences code for this CDR3. This sequence joins TRBV10-3 and TRBJ2-3; weak D call: TRBD2 (6 bases). Germline values: CDR1 ENHRY, CDR2 SYGVKD. Trimming took 4 bases from V and 0 from J, leaving 8 bases between them. The CDR3 is 14 residues long. CDR3 in amino acids: CAISGGDSTDTQYF. The CDR3 DNA reads TGTGCCATCAGTGGGGGGGACAGCACAGATACGCAGTATTTT.

This sequence joins TRBV19 and TRBJ2-7; the match to TRBD2 covers 9 bases. There are 15 residues in the CDR3. Germline V CDR1 and CDR2: LNHDA, SQIVND (reference sequence). V trimming: 6 bases; J trimming: 1 base; junction bases outside the gene matches: 7. CDR3 bases: TGTGCCAGTAGCAGTAGCGGGGGAGAATCCTACGAGCAGTACTTC. Translation: CASSSSGGESYEQYF.